Below are 27 T cell receptor beta chains sequenced from a single sample in a study of T cell responses to AZD1222 COVID-19 vaccine. Profiled with immunoSEQ multiplex PCR; TCRdb holds only in-frame clones, not every one. The table shows 150,000 to 200,000 clones, with 94% occurring only once. The sample was peripheral blood, taken 28 days after the second AZD1222 dose. These TCRs come from an adult who received the AZD1222 COVID-19 vaccine.

The rearrangement uses TRBV5-6 and TRBJ2-4; no clear D. From germline, CDR1 is SGHDT and CDR2 YYEEEE. The CDR3 is 12 residues long. Trimming took off 1 base at V and 9 bases at J, with 8 bases between the two ends. The CDR3 protein is CASSLTESIQYF. The CDR3 region has the DNA TGTGCCAGCAGCTTGACTGAAAGCATTCAGTACTTC. Full variable domain (remainder filled in from reference TRBV5-6 and TRBJ2-4): DAGVTQSPTHLIKTRGQQVTLRCSPKSGHDTVSWYQQALGQGPQFIFQYYEEEERQRGNFPDRFSGHQFPNYSSELNVNALLLGDSALYLCASSLTESIQYFGAGTRLSVL.

V usage is TRBV28 and J usage is TRBJ1-1; 7 nucleotides align to TRBD1. CDR3 length: 14 amino acids. V dropped 5 bases and J dropped 2; count of bases not matched to a gene: 5. CDR1 MDHEN and CDR2 SYDVKM come from the germline V gene. In DNA form, the CDR3 reads TGTGCCAGCAGTGAGGGGACAGCCAACACTGAAGCTTTCTTT. The encoded protein is CASSEGTANTEAFF.

The genes are TRBV4-3 and TRBJ2-1; 8 bases fit TRBD2. J was trimmed by 6 bases and V by 6 bases; bases with no gene match: 7. CDR3 length: 14 amino acids. The germline V gene has CDR1 LGHNA and CDR2 YSLEER. In nucleotides, the CDR3 is TGCGCCAGCAGAGCTACCGGGACTAGCAATGAGCAGTTCTTC. This translates into CASRATGTSNEQFF.

Only one count was recorded for this clone. CDR3 amino acids: CASSIEFWLNTEAFF. DNA for the CDR3: TGTGCCAGTAGTATAGAGTTTTGGCTGAACACTGAAGCTTTCTTT. The V and J genes are TRBV19 and TRBJ1-1; D call uncertain. Germline loops: CDR1 LNHDA, CDR2 SQIVND (reference sequence). The V gene lost 0 bases and the J gene lost 0 bases, with 8 bases spanning the gap. The CDR3 spans 15 residues.

The rearrangement uses TRBV5-1 and TRBJ2-5, with D possibly TRBD2 on 5 matching bases. The CDR3 consists of 15 residues. The ends were cut back, 2 bases at V and 5 bases at J, with 16 bases in the middle. The germline gives CDR1 SGHRS, CDR2 YFSETQ. The CDR3 DNA reads as TGCGCCAGCAGCTTAGCCGGGGATGGCGGGGAGACCCAGTACTTC. It encodes CASSLAGDGGETQYF.

For the CDR3, the DNA is TGTGCCAGCAGTTTAATGGTGAACACTGAAGCTTTCTTT. This gives the protein CASSLMVNTEAFF. The V call is TRBV12-3 or TRBV12-4, the J call TRBJ1-1; unclear D gene. V lost 2 bases and J 0 bases, leaving 4 bases between the germline ends. This CDR3 contains 13 residues.

This clone was detected only a few times. V is TRBV27 and J is TRBJ1-2, with no clear D. Germline V CDR1 and CDR2: MNHEY, SMNVEV (reference sequence). Trimming shortened V by 0 bases and J by 4 bases, and 15 bases separated the two germline ends. This CDR3 is 16 amino acids long. The CDR3 loop is CASSLSSGDSRYGYTF. The CDR3 region has the DNA TGTGCCAGCAGTTTATCGAGCGGGGATTCTCGCTATGGCTACACCTTC.

This clone has only one observation. The gene calls are TRBV7-2 and TRBJ2-7; 7 nucleotides line up with TRBD2. This CDR3 comprises 15 residues. The V gene end was trimmed by 0 bases and the J gene end by 1 base; junction bases not matched to a gene: 3. Germline lookup yields CDR1 SGHTA and CDR2 FQGNSA. The CDR3 here is CASSLASGPSYEQYF. The CDR3 coding sequence is TGTGCCAGCAGCTTAGCTAGCGGGCCTTCCTACGAGCAGTACTTC.

The chain carries TRBV7-8 and TRBJ2-1, with D possibly matching TRBD1 (6 bases). Germline V gives CDR1 SGHVS, CDR2 FQNEAQ. V was shortened by 3 bases and J by 9 bases, with 12 bases between the two germline ends. The CDR3 has 13 amino acids. The CDR3 DNA sequence: TGTGCCAGCAGCTTGACAGGTCGGCGTGAGCAGTTCTTC. Its translation is CASSLTGRREQFF.

The J gene is TRBJ1-4, the V gene TRBV5-6, with D uncertain. The CDR3 length is 15 residues. Germline V gives CDR1 SGHDT, CDR2 YYEEEE. The ends were cut back, 0 bases at V and 0 bases at J, with 6 bases in the middle. CDR3 nucleotide sequence: TGTGCCAGCAGCTTGGTGGGCTCAACTAATGAAAAACTGTTTTTT. It encodes CASSLVGSTNEKLFF.

CDR3 sequence: CASSLDRYEQYF. The CDR3 DNA follows: TGTGCCAGCAGCTTAGATCGATACGAGCAGTACTTC. V gene TRBV11-2 combines with J gene TRBJ2-7; D gene unclear. The CDR3 is 12 residues long. Trimming pared 0 bases from V and 4 bases from J, leaving 4 bases between. From germline, CDR1 is SGHAT and CDR2 FQNNGV.

The rearrangement joins TRBV11-2 to TRBJ2-1, with D possibly TRBD1 on 5 matching bases. The CDR3 covers 14 residues. V lost 2 bases and J 2 bases, leaving 7 bases between the germline ends. From germline, CDR1 is SGHAT and CDR2 FQNNGV. The CDR3 spells CASSLLGAYNEQFF. The CDR3 DNA reads as TGTGCCAGCAGCTTACTAGGGGCCTACAATGAGCAGTTCTTC.

The V call is TRBV18, the J call TRBJ1-4, with 8 bases matching TRBD1. The CDR3 totals 14 residues. Germline loops: CDR1 KGHSH, CDR2 LQKENI. Trimming at V came to 3 bases and at J to 8 bases, leaving 5 bases not matched to a gene. The CDR3 loop reads CASSPQGAREKLFF. The CDR3 DNA reads as TGTGCCAGCTCACCGCAGGGGGCTCGGGAAAAACTGTTTTTT.

In nucleotides, the CDR3 is TGTGCCTGGAGTGTACTTAGTGAAGCTTTCTTT. This encodes CAWSVLSEAFF. The chain links TRBV30 to TRBJ1-1; no clear D. V lost 0 bases to trimming and J lost 7 bases, with 6 bases between them. The CDR3 consists of 11 residues. Germline V gene lookup returns CDR1 GTSNPN and CDR2 SVGIG (reference sequence).

The chain joins TRBV11-2 to TRBJ1-1; unclear D gene. Germline V lookup: CDR1 SGHAT, CDR2 FQNNGV. The CDR3 consists of 12 residues. Trimming removed 5 bases from V and 8 bases from J, with 12 bases in between. The DNA for the CDR3 is TGTGCCAGCAGCCGGGTGGGATGGGAAGCTTTCTTT. Protein product: CASSRVGWEAFF.

The V and J genes are TRBV18 and TRBJ2-1; D gene ambiguous. The V gene's germline CDR1 is KGHSH and CDR2 LQKENI. The CDR3 totals 17 residues. Trimming shortened V by 0 bases and J by 0 bases, and 12 bases separated the two germline ends. DNA of the CDR3: TGTGCCAGCTCACCACCAGGGTCGAGGAGCTCCTACAATGAGCAGTTCTTC. Translated, it gives CASSPPGSRSSYNEQFF. Full variable domain (missing parts from reference TRBV18 and TRBJ2-1): NAGVMQNPRHLVRRRGQEARLRCSPMKGHSHVYWYRQLPEEGLKFMVYLQKENIIDESGMPKERFSAEFPKEGPSILRIQQVVRGDSAAYFCASSPPGSRSSYNEQFFGPGTRLTVL.

The V call is TRBV5-4, the J call TRBJ1-1, with D unclear. CDR1 is SGHNT and CDR2 is YYREEE in the germline V gene (reference sequence). V was shortened by 5 bases and J by 0 bases, with 8 bases between the two germline ends. The CDR3 extends over 13 amino acids. CDR3 in DNA: TGTGCCAGCAGGGGTAGATTGAACACTGAAGCTTTCTTT. This codes for CASRGRLNTEAFF.

In regard to this clone: The junction and the germline gene differ at one end; a read error may be behind it. The J gene is TRBJ2-7, the V gene TRBV5-1; a weak D match, TRBD1 (6 bases). The CDR3 has 15 residues. CDR1 is SGHRS, CDR2 YFSETQ, per germline. CDR3 sequence: CASSLEFAGAVPSDF. The CDR3 region has the DNA TGCGCCAGCAGCTTGGAGTTCGCAGGGGCGGTACCTTCAGACTTC. Together with reference TRBV5-1 and TRBJ2-7, the CDR3 gives the full variable domain: KAGVTQTPRYLIKTRGQQVTLSCSPISGHRSVSWYQQTPGQGLQFLFEYFSETQRNKGNFPGRFSGRQFSNSRSEMNVSTLELGDSALYLCASSLEFAGAVPSDFGPGTRLTVT.

The V call is TRBV29-1, the J call TRBJ1-1, with 8 bases lining up with TRBD1. The CDR3 sequence is 13 residues long. Trimming at V came to 4 bases and at J to 3 bases, leaving 4 bases not matched to a gene. Germline lookup yields CDR1 SQVTM and CDR2 ANQGSEA. The CDR3 DNA reads TGCAGCGTTGCCGGGACAGGCTACACTGAAGCTTTCTTT. It translates to CSVAGTGYTEAFF.

The chain is built from TRBV5-1 and TRBJ2-3; TRBD2 aligns across 9 bases. Trimming removed 4 bases from V and 6 bases from J; junction bases left unmatched: 15. The CDR3 length is 17 residues. CDR1 is SGHRS and CDR2 is YFSETQ in the germline V gene. CDR3 coding DNA: TGCGCCAGCAGCCCCAAGGCAGCGGGAGGTGCCTGGGATACGCAGTATTTT. As protein: CASSPKAAGGAWDTQYF.

The chain couples TRBV5-1 to TRBJ2-7, with 7 bases identical to TRBD2. Losses at the gene ends were 1 base for V and 3 bases for J; bases not matched to a gene: 4. This CDR3 contains 14 residues. Germline-derived CDR1 and CDR2 are SGHRS and YFSETQ. The CDR3: CASSLLGDYYEQYF. The CDR3 DNA follows: TGCGCCAGCAGCTTGCTTGGGGACTACTACGAGCAGTACTTC.

The CDR3 loop is CASSPRGRLRDQPQHF. Here the CDR3 DNA reads TGTGCCAGCAGCCCTAGGGGCAGGCTGCGGGATCAGCCCCAGCATTTT. The chain is built from TRBV2 and TRBJ1-5; maybe TRBD1 (5 bases). V was cut by 6 bases and J by 5 bases, with 20 bases left in between. This CDR3 comprises 16 residues. Germline values: CDR1 SNHLY, CDR2 FYNNEI.

This chain uses TRBV5-4 with TRBJ1-1, with D unclear. V gave up 2 bases and J gave up 0 bases, with 8 bases separating them. This CDR3 has 14 residues. Germline CDR1 reads SGHNT; CDR2 reads YYREEE (reference sequence). The CDR3 sequence: CASSLWVMNTEAFF. Written as DNA, the CDR3 is TGTGCCAGCAGCTTATGGGTCATGAACACTGAAGCTTTCTTT.

The rearrangement joins TRBV29-1 to TRBJ2-1, with D possibly being TRBD2 (7 bases). V dropped 6 bases and J dropped 12 bases, with 21 bases sitting between them. CDR1 is SQVTM, CDR2 ANQGSEA, per germline. This CDR3 is 13 amino acids long. The CDR3 sequence: CSVWARGGDVQFF. CDR3 in DNA: TGCAGCGTCTGGGCTAGGGGGGGGGACGTGCAGTTCTTC.

The rearrangement links TRBV6-6 to TRBJ2-7, with D perhaps matching TRBD1 or TRBD2 (8 bases each). The CDR3 runs 20 residues. Trimming removed 6 bases at V and 6 bases at J, with 36 bases between. Germline V CDR1 and CDR2: MNHNY, SVGAGI (reference sequence). The CDR3 region has the DNA TGTGCCAGCAGCACCCGGGGACAGGCGGGACTAGAGTGGAGTGTCGGCGAGCAGTACTTC. This codes for CASSTRGQAGLEWSVGEQYF.

This chain uses TRBV9 with TRBJ1-5, with D maybe TRBD1 (5 bases). Germline CDR1 SGDLS, CDR2 YYNGEE. The CDR3 runs to 16 residues. V shed 5 bases and J shed 2 bases, with 17 bases lying between them. This CDR3 reads CASSQGQGLGNQPQHF. The CDR3 DNA reads TGTGCCAGCAGTCAAGGGCAGGGTTTGGGCAATCAGCCCCAGCATTTT.

The chain has TRBV9 and TRBJ1-4; D may be TRBD1 (6 bases). Trimming removed 0 bases from V and 6 bases from J, with 12 bases in between. The CDR3 has 15 residues. Germline V gene sequence: CDR1 SGDLS, CDR2 YYNGEE. The CDR3 bases are TGTGCCAGCAGCGTAGCTGGGACATATGATGAAAAACTGTTTTTT. Its translation: CASSVAGTYDEKLFF.